The 16 T cell receptor beta chains below come from one sample, sequenced in a study of human T cells and chemical hapten exposure. The time point denotes: patch test 1, 2 weeks after DPC sensitization. The treatment is: therapeutic diphenylcyclopropenone sensitization with weekly scalp DPC. TCRdb re-derived calls from the RACE reads in MiXCR, one entry per CDR3 protein. The sample gives roughly 180,000 distinct CDR3 sequences, about 14% of which show up once; 1.5% to 2% is in the top ten. Sequencing used whole blood, obtained in connection with sensitization to the hapten diphenylcyclopropenone (DPC). Receptors originate from a woman in her 30s with alopecia areata. Some clones in this sample may be carry-over from other donors' samples.

This clonotype was seen repeatedly, ten times or more. V gene TRBV7-8 combines with J gene TRBJ1-4; tentatively, D is TRBD1 (6 bases). Germline V CDR1 and CDR2: SGHVS, FQNEAQ. V gave up 4 bases and J gave up 3 bases, with 9 bases separating them. The CDR3 is 14 amino acids. The CDR3 bases are TGTGCCAGCAGCTGGGGGGCTTCTAATGAAAAACTGTTTTTT. Amino acid sequence: CASSWGASNEKLFF.

This clonotype turned up a few times. This sequence joins TRBV28 and TRBJ1-2; D is perhaps TRBD1 (5 bases). The CDR3 consists of 13 residues. Germline lookup yields CDR1 MDHEN and CDR2 SYDVKM. Trimming pared 5 bases from V and 10 bases from J, leaving 17 bases between. This chain's CDR3 is CASSQTVLRDYTF. The CDR3 DNA reads as TGTGCCAGCAGTCAGACAGTCCTCCGAGACTACACCTTC.

The chain uses TRBV7-4 and TRBJ2-3; 10 bases fit TRBD1. V was pared by 2 bases and J by 0 bases, with 8 bases of the junction left unmatched. This CDR3 comprises 18 residues. Germline values: CDR1 SGHVT, CDR2 SQSDAQ. CDR3 DNA sequence: TGTGCCAGCAGCTTAAGACTGGGACAGGGGACTAGCACAGATACGCAGTATTTT. This codes for CASSLRLGQGTSTDTQYF.

The chain carries TRBV5-6 and TRBJ1-6; D may be TRBD1 (5 bases). Trimming took 2 bases from V and 7 from J, leaving 16 bases between them. Germline V gives CDR1 SGHDT, CDR2 YYEEEE. The CDR3 has 16 residues. The CDR3 region is CASSFYRDSGNSPLHF. The CDR3 nucleotides read TGTGCCAGCAGCTTTTACCGGGACTCTGGGAATTCACCCCTCCACTTT.

The V call is TRBV28, the J call TRBJ2-7; the D is unclear. This CDR3 comprises 16 residues. V gave up 5 bases and J gave up 0 bases, with 17 bases separating them. Germline CDR1 MDHEN, CDR2 SYDVKM. CDR3 sequence (DNA): TGTGCCAGCAGTCCCTCTACCGTCAGTCACTCCTACGAGCAGTACTTC. Translating gives CASSPSTVSHSYEQYF.

The rearrangement links TRBV2 to TRBJ1-1; D is ambiguous. Between the trimmed V and J ends, which lost 6 bases and 11 bases, there was a span of 16 bases. Per germline, CDR1 SNHLY and CDR2 FYNNEI. The CDR3 is made up of 12 amino acids. Here the CDR3 reads CASSRSGREAFF. CDR3 coding DNA: TGTGCCAGCAGCCGCAGCGGTAGGGAGGCTTTCTTT.

This chain uses TRBV10-2 with TRBJ2-3; D not certain. V gave up 6 bases and J gave up 2 bases, with 6 bases separating them. CDR1 WSHSY and CDR2 SAAADI come from the germline V gene. The CDR3 spans 12 residues. The CDR3 coding sequence is TGCGCCAGCAGAGATACCACAGATACGCAGTATTTT. Protein sequence: CASRDTTDTQYF.

This clonotype was detected once. The CDR3 here is CASSPSGASGEKLFF. CDR3 nucleotide sequence: TGTGCCAGCAGCCCAAGTGGGGCCTCCGGCGAAAAACTGTTTTTT. V is TRBV11-2 and J is TRBJ1-4, with D perhaps TRBD1 (5 bases). Germline V gene data show CDR1 as SGHAT and CDR2 as FQNNGV. Trimming cost V 5 bases and J 8 bases, with 18 bases left between them. This CDR3 spans 15 amino acids.

The sample holds a few counts of this clonotype. The V gene is TRBV4-3, the J gene TRBJ1-6, with unresolved D. Germline V gives CDR1 LGHNA, CDR2 YSLEER. This CDR3 region has 17 residues. The V end lost 0 bases, the J end lost 9 bases, and 18 bases lay between the germline ends. The CDR3 is CASSQDGQPARGSPLHF. In nucleotides, the CDR3 is TGCGCCAGCAGCCAAGATGGGCAGCCTGCACGCGGTTCACCCCTCCACTTT.

The chain employs TRBV20-1 and TRBJ1-6; a weak D match, TRBD1 (6 bases). Germline-derived CDR1 and CDR2 are DFQATT and SNEGSKA (reference sequence). CDR3 length: 14 residues. Trimming pared 5 bases from V and 9 bases from J, leaving 17 bases between. Here the CDR3 DNA reads TGCAGTGCTGAAAACAGGGAGGCCTTTTCACCCCTCCACTTT. This codes for CSAENREAFSPLHF.

V is TRBV27 and J is TRBJ1-5; 7 positions match TRBD1. Trimming removed 5 bases from V and 3 bases from J; junction bases left unmatched: 4. The V gene's germline CDR1 is MNHEY and CDR2 SMNVEV (reference sequence). CDR3 length: 14 residues. The CDR3, as DNA: TGTGCCAGCAGTCTACAGGGGTACAATCAGCCCCAGCATTTT. This translates into CASSLQGYNQPQHF.

Only a few counts were recorded for this clonotype. The chain combines TRBV4-1 with TRBJ1-1; D unresolved. With 0 bases removed from V and 6 bases from J, the gap between germline ends came to 8 bases. Germline values: CDR1 MGHRA, CDR2 YSYEKL. This CDR3 region has 13 residues. The CDR3 DNA follows: TGCGCCAGCAGCCAAGAAGCGAATTCTGAAGCTTTCTTT. Protein sequence: CASSQEANSEAFF.

This clonotype was detected many times. The V gene is TRBV28, the J gene TRBJ2-5; D gene ambiguous. CDR3 length: 16 amino acids. Trimming took off 2 bases at V and 5 bases at J, with 18 bases between the two ends. Germline values: CDR1 MDHEN, CDR2 SYDVKM. The CDR3 protein is CASSLSLRASEETQYF. The CDR3 DNA reads TGTGCCAGCAGTTTAAGCCTCCGGGCGTCGGAGGAGACCCAGTACTTC. Together with reference TRBV28 and TRBJ2-5, the CDR3 gives the full variable domain: DVKVTQSSRYLVKRTGEKVFLECVQDMDHENMFWYRQDPGLGLRLIYFSYDVKMKEKGDIPEGYSVSREKKERFSLILESASTNQTSMYLCASSLSLRASEETQYFGPGTRLLVL.

The CDR3 is CASSRGGASRETQYF. CDR3 nucleotide sequence: TGTGCCAGCAGTAGGGGAGGTGCTAGCCGTGAGACCCAGTACTTC. This rearrangement joins TRBV28 to TRBJ2-5, with D possibly matching TRBD2 (6 bases). V lost 5 bases and J 5 bases, leaving 18 bases between the germline ends. The CDR3 is made up of 15 amino acids. Germline assignment: CDR1 MDHEN and CDR2 SYDVKM.

This clonotype has ten or more counts. The chain combines TRBV7-6 with TRBJ1-3; D is unclear. V lost 0 bases and J lost 4, with 13 bases in between. CDR3 length: 16 amino acids. CDR1 SGHVS and CDR2 FNYEAQ come from the germline V gene. The CDR3 DNA follows: TGTGCCAGCAGCTTAGCCCAGATTACGTACGGAAACACCATATATTTT. Protein product: CASSLAQITYGNTIYF. The whole variable domain, filled in from reference TRBV7-6 and TRBJ1-3, reads GAGVSQSPRYKVTKRGQDVALRCDPISGHVSLYWYRQALGQGPEFLTYFNYEAQQDKSGLPNDRFSAERPEGSISTLTIQRTEQRDSAMYRCASSLAQITYGNTIYFGEGSWLTVV.

The genes are TRBV5-1 and TRBJ2-5; D is ambiguous. Germline V gene lookup returns CDR1 SGHRS and CDR2 YFSETQ. The CDR3 has 12 residues. V was trimmed by 6 bases and J by 5 bases, leaving 11 bases between them. CDR3 DNA sequence: TGCGCCAGCAAAAAAGAAGGGGAGACCCAGTACTTC. This sequence encodes CASKKEGETQYF.